The text below deals with one T cell receptor (beta chain). The antigen remains unidentified. The data were taken from a study of graft-versus-host responses after intestinal transplantation. Looking at the study overall: All recipients were transplanted with multivisceral, liver-intestinal, or isolated intestinal grafts. Induction using anti-thymocyte globulin, followed by tacrolimus and steroids for two to three years, was given to all recipients.

Trimming took off 4 bases at V and 0 bases at J, with 11 bases between the two ends. The CDR3 is 15 residues long. Germline loops: CDR1 MRHNA, CDR2 SNTAGT. Study-level points and caveats: Some GvH clones were seen earlier in gut or blood, suggesting intestinal origin. Early post-transplant falls in HvG clones accompanied the peak levels of circulating GvH clones.

Using immunoSEQ multiplex PCR, the repertoire was profiled, and TCRdb retains in-frame clones only, with some absent. The sample holds 9,500 to 15,000 clones, approximately 82% seen once. This specimen consisted of PBMCs, obtained around 130 days after transplant. The receptor's source is a human patient who received an intestinal transplant, so some T cells may come from the graft donor. The chain has TRBV6-4 and TRBJ2-3; TRBD2 might be the D (5 bases). Here the CDR3 reads CASSGSATSTDTQYF. The DNA of the CDR3 is TGTGCCAGCAGTGGTAGCGCTACTAGCACAGATACGCAGTATTTT.